This T cell receptor (beta chain) is from a study of Ad26.COV2.S vaccination and SARS-CoV-2 variants. About the study: Donor joined the COV1001 Ad26.COV2.S trial arm. Ad26.COV2.S, an intramuscular injection, was given once or twice 56 days apart.

This clone was found once. The target antigen is unknown. Study-wide points: Spike-specific CD8+ and CD4+ T cell responses reportedly showed substantial breadth after vaccination.

Stated treatment: some 19 received Ad26.COV2.S at low or high dose, single or two shots; 5 received placebo; per-sample allocation not given. Collection of samples fell on day 63 after the first vaccine or placebo injection. Clones were read by immunoSEQ multiplex PCR, and TCRdb kept only the in-frame ones, dropping some. The sample comprises 240,000 or so clones, approximately 87% of which are singletons, and approximately 11% rests with the top ten. This clonotype was sampled from a person between 18 and 60 years old who received the Ad26.COV2.S COVID-19 vaccine or a placebo. Sequencing was performed on peripheral blood, taken in a trial of Ad26.COV2.S vaccine versus placebo.

The CDR3, as DNA: TGTGCCAGCAGCTTAGATGGGGGCTCCTATGGCTACACCTTC. It is translated as CASSLDGGSYGYTF. The V and J genes are TRBV7-9 and TRBJ1-2; D is possibly TRBD1 (6 bases). This CDR3 is 14 amino acids long. Trimming took 1 base from V and 4 from J, leaving 10 bases between them. CDR1 and CDR2 (germline): SEHNR, FQNEAQ (reference sequence).